These 19 T cell receptor beta chains originate from one sample sequenced in a study of CD8 T cells in Susac syndrome. An input of about 0.5 to 1 ug of RNA was subjected to reverse transcription using random hexamers. Each CDR3 protein is one row after TCRdb ran MiXCR on the immunoSEQ multiplex PCR reads. The sample includes 80,000 to 90,000 distinct CDR3 sequences, roughly 93% of them seen just once. Sample: CD8+ T cells from PBMCs. Every receptor here comes from a human donor in good health.

This clonotype was observed a few times. This chain joins TRBV27 and TRBJ2-7; the D gene is possibly TRBD2 (5 bases). The CDR3 sequence is 14 residues long. V was pared by 2 bases and J by 0 bases, with 8 bases between. Looked up from germline, CDR1 is MNHEY and CDR2 is SMNVEV (reference sequence). CDR3 in DNA: TGTGCCAGCAGTTTAAGAGGGAACTCCTACGAGCAGTACTTC. Translating gives CASSLRGNSYEQYF.

J is TRBJ2-5 and V is TRBV5-4, with TRBD2 identical over 12 bases. The CDR3 is 17 residues long. The ends lost 3 bases at V and 5 bases at J; junction bases unmatched: 11. CDR1 is SGHNT and CDR2 is YYREEE in the germline V gene (reference sequence). The CDR3 DNA reads as TGTGCCAGCAGCTCGGGACTAGCGGGTCTTCTATCGGAGACCCAGTACTTC. Translation: CASSSGLAGLLSETQYF.

The rearrangement joins TRBV5-6 to TRBJ2-3; 8 bases align to TRBD1. The trim removed 6 bases at V and 4 bases at J, leaving 10 bases unmatched. Germline V gene sequence: CDR1 SGHDT, CDR2 YYEEEE. The length of the CDR3 is 15 residues. The CDR3, as DNA: TGTGCCAGCACCCTTAACCAGGGGGCCGCAGATACGCAGTATTTT. It translates to CASTLNQGAADTQYF.

The chain links TRBV9 to TRBJ1-2; D may be TRBD1 (6 bases). This CDR3 is built from 12 residues. Trimming shortened V by 3 bases and J by 14 bases, and 17 bases separated the two germline ends. CDR1 and CDR2 from the germline V gene are SGDLS and YYNGEE. The CDR3: CASSDRVQAVTF. CDR3 bases: TGTGCCAGCAGCGACAGGGTTCAGGCGGTTACCTTC.

In its sample, this clonotype was seen once. J is TRBJ1-2 and V is TRBV29-1; D is ambiguous. Germline V CDR1 and CDR2: SQVTM, ANQGSEA. With 6 bases removed from V and 7 bases from J, the gap between germline ends came to 12 bases. The CDR3 sequence is 11 residues long. The CDR3 loop reads CSVPRGSGYTF. In DNA, the CDR3 is TGCAGCGTCCCCCGTGGGAGTGGCTACACCTTC. The full variable domain, its missing parts supplied by reference TRBV29-1 and TRBJ1-2, is SAVISQKPSRDICQRGTSLTIQCQVDSQVTMMFWYRQQPGQSLTLIATANQGSEATYESGFVIDKFPISRPNLTFSTLTVSNMSPEDSSIYLCSVPRGSGYTFGSGTRLTVV.

V is TRBV12-3 or TRBV12-4 and J is TRBJ2-7; unclear D gene. CDR3 length: 12 amino acids. The V gene lost 3 bases and the J gene lost 3 bases, with 6 bases spanning the gap. CDR3 amino acids: CASSFGFYEQYF. The DNA for the CDR3 is TGTGCCAGCAGTTTCGGGTTCTACGAGCAGTACTTC.

The rearrangement joins TRBV27 to TRBJ1-1, with D possibly TRBD1 on 5 matching bases. Germline CDR1 reads MNHEY; CDR2 reads SMNVEV (reference sequence). The V and J ends lost 2 bases and 1 base respectively, with 8 bases between them. The CDR3 length is 14 residues. The CDR3 region is CASSLTRANTEAFF. Written as DNA, the CDR3 is TGTGCCAGCAGTTTAACCAGGGCGAACACTGAAGCTTTCTTT.

This sequence joins TRBV7-9 and TRBJ1-1, with D tentatively TRBD1 (6 bases). The CDR3 sequence is 15 residues long. CDR1 and CDR2 from the germline V gene are SEHNR and FQNEAQ (reference sequence). The germline V and J ends were trimmed by 0 bases and 2 bases, with 10 bases remaining between them. The CDR3 DNA follows: TGTGCCAGCAGCTTAGCGGGGGCCCCCAACACTGAAGCTTTCTTT. Amino acids: CASSLAGAPNTEAFF.

The CDR3 DNA reads TGTGCCAGCCAGCAAGGGAGGGTAGGGAGCAATCAGCCCCAGCATTTT. Protein product: CASQQGRVGSNQPQHF. The V and J genes are TRBV6-1 and TRBJ1-5; no clear D. V dropped 8 bases and J dropped 1 base, with 18 bases sitting between them. This CDR3 has 16 residues. Germline CDR1 is MNHNS and CDR2 is SASEGT.

This chain uses TRBV6-2 or TRBV6-3 with TRBJ2-1; D remains ambiguous. Trimming stripped 3 bases from V and 9 bases from J, with 12 bases between. The CDR3 runs to 13 residues. Germline CDR1 is MNHEY and CDR2 is SVGEGT. This CDR3 reads CASSYRLFGEQFF. The CDR3 coding sequence is TGTGCCAGCAGTTATCGACTCTTCGGTGAGCAGTTCTTC.

This clonotype was seen just once. The chain combines TRBV29-1 with TRBJ1-1; D is perhaps TRBD1 (5 bases). Germline CDR1 SQVTM, CDR2 ANQGSEA. This CDR3 contains 13 residues. V gave up 7 bases and J gave up 4 bases, with 16 bases separating them. CDR3 sequence reads: CSATPGRVTEAFF. The CDR3 nucleotides read TGCAGCGCCACCCCAGGGAGGGTCACTGAAGCTTTCTTT.

Turning to this clonotype: Given the absence of the conserved phenylalanine or tryptophan at the CDR3 end, a read error is likely. V usage is TRBV29-1 and J usage is TRBJ2-5; a weak D match, TRBD1 (7 bases). The CDR3 is 15 amino acids. V lost 0 bases and J 5 bases, leaving 16 bases between the germline ends. CDR1 and CDR2 from the germline V gene are SQVTM and ANQGSEA. In DNA, the CDR3 is TGCAGCGTTGAAGACCCCGGAGGGGGCGGGGAGACCCAGTACTTG. This encodes CSVEDPGGGGETQYL.

The table lists this clonotype with a count of one. The rearrangement joins TRBV28 to TRBJ2-1, with 9 positions matching TRBD1. Germline CDR1 reads MDHEN; CDR2 reads SYDVKM. This CDR3 contains 15 residues. Trimming removed 5 bases from V and 5 bases from J; junction bases left unmatched: 7. The CDR3 bases are TGTGCCAGCAGTCTCCCCGGGACAGGGAACAATGAGCAGTTCTTC. Translated, it gives CASSLPGTGNNEQFF.

With respect to this clonotype: A read error is possible here, since a much larger clone lies one base away. This CDR3 is CASSFGTGELFF. CDR3 DNA sequence: TGTGCCAGCAGTTTCGGGACCGGGGAGCTGTTTTTT. The chain recombines TRBV27 with TRBJ2-2; D not resolved. Trimming removed 3 bases at V and 5 bases at J, with 4 bases between. The length of the CDR3 is 12 residues. CDR1 is MNHEY, CDR2 SMNVEV, per germline (reference sequence).

The J gene is TRBJ1-6, the V gene TRBV20-1, with D perhaps matching TRBD1 (6 bases). The CDR3 is 11 residues long. The V gene lost 3 bases and the J gene lost 15 bases, with 12 bases spanning the gap. CDR1 and CDR2 from the germline V gene are DFQATT and SNEGSKA (reference sequence). CDR3 amino acids: CSASVQGDLHF. The CDR3 DNA follows: TGCAGTGCTAGTGTACAGGGAGACCTCCACTTT.

Details on this clonotype: At one end the junction does not follow the germline gene, possibly because of a read error. The chain joins TRBV5-6 to TRBJ2-2; unclear D gene. CDR1 is SGHDT, CDR2 YYEEEE, per germline. The CDR3 sequence is 12 residues long. The DNA for the CDR3 is TGTGCCGGCAGCTTGGATCATGGGGAGCTGTTTTTT. Its translation: CAGSLDHGELFF.

The chain employs TRBV15 and TRBJ1-5; possible D gene TRBD1, 5 bases. In germline, CDR1 is LNHNV, CDR2 YYDKDF (reference sequence). V lost 3 bases and J 1 base, leaving 10 bases between the germline ends. There are 15 residues in the CDR3. In nucleotides, the CDR3 is TGTGCCACCAGCAGCTCGGGGGGAAGCAATCAGCCCCAGCATTTT. This translates into CATSSSGGSNQPQHF.

This chain links TRBV15 with TRBJ2-2; 8 bases are shared with TRBD1. With 2 bases clipped from V and 2 bases from J, the junction kept 10 bases outside the gene matches. In germline, CDR1 is LNHNV, CDR2 YYDKDF (reference sequence). The CDR3 extends over 18 amino acids. The DNA of the CDR3 is TGTGCCACCAGCAGATTCCTGGGACAGGTTTCAAACACCGGGGAGCTGTTTTTT. Residues: CATSRFLGQVSNTGELFF.

The V gene is TRBV12-3 or TRBV12-4, the J gene TRBJ1-2; tentative D call: TRBD1 (5 bases). Trimming took off 3 bases at V and 8 bases at J, with 10 bases between the two ends. The length of the CDR3 is 12 residues. CDR3 in amino acids: CASSLPGDGYTF. In DNA, the CDR3 is TGTGCCAGCAGTTTGCCCGGGGACGGCTACACCTTC.